This T cell receptor (beta chain) was retrieved from a study of T cell responses to AZD1222 COVID-19 vaccine (dated by TCRdb to the early 2020s). Regarding the complete study: TCR sequencing was performed for 230 to 250 trial participants, of whom some 200 were given two doses of AZD1222 and around 26 were given two doses of MenACWY control vaccine. Enrollment into the trials was organized by age into subgroups of 18-55, 56-69 and 70-plus years, and those subgroups contained roughly 140, 27 and 60 TCR-sequenced participants, respectively. Beyond this particular receptor, the publication reports: Because no day 14 peak-response samples were available, repertoires were characterized only after the peak T cell response. Conclusions about previously exposed vaccinees are limited because only five to seven AZD1222 recipients were SARS-CoV-2 seropositive at baseline. CD4 TCRs associated with the vaccine covered the entire spike protein, and the dominant responses were in regions 160-218 and 743-854. Reportedly, close to half of the unique spike-specific TCRs recognized epitopes lying outside the regions that are mutated in the B.1.351 and B.1.1.7 variants. Most participants were white British and females outnumbered males, and the authors suggested that clonal diversity may have been underestimated. A significant rise in spike-specific TCR breadth and depth was observed after two AZD1222 doses relative to day 0 and relative to MenACWY recipients. In the small 56-69-year group, the increase in depth fell short of significance, most likely because of low power.

Comments on this clone: No antigen is known for it. No base qualities exist here, and no much larger clone lies one base off it.

The meaning of the sample's time point label: baseline before first vaccination. What the treatment or condition label conveys for this sample: meningococcal conjugate vaccine given as trial control. The vaccinee samples were drawn from two UK trials, COV001 and COV002, one of which was a single-blind randomized controlled phase 2/3 trial testing AZD1222 (ChAdOx1 nCoV-19) in healthy adults. For TCRbeta chain sequencing, PBMC samples were collected from trial participants at day 0 and at day 28 after the second dose. The CDR3 regions of human TCRbeta chains were analyzed by immunosequencing. The authors' analysis ran thus. Repertoire TCRs were matched against a reference library of SARS-CoV-2-specific TCRs generated with the MIRA antigen-specificity platform. Breadth meant the fraction of unique TCRs that were SARS-CoV-2-associated, whereas depth meant the fraction of total T cells that were SARS-CoV-2-associated. Using the MIRA data, each spike-specific TCR was assigned both to the spike region to which the TCR was reactive and to a CD4 or CD8 class. Log10-transformed breadth and depth values were compared by one-way ANOVA with Sidak's multiple comparisons tests. As stored in TCRdb, this immuneACCESS dataset retains in-frame rearrangements with V and J assigned. A fraction of the clones does not appear; measured against another copy, unresolved V genes explain less than half of the discrepancy, and the remainder lacks a known reason. D and trimming come from the DNA, and the V and J calls and clone size come from that table. The sample data list approximately 150,000 clones, and 85% to 95% of these were observed just once. The ten largest account for around 0.85% of the sample.

The specimen comprised peripheral blood, sampled on day 0 of MenACWY control vaccination. This clonotype originated in an adult in good health.

The encoded CDR3 is CASSITRGTEAFF. In nucleotides, the sequence is TGCGCCAGCAGTATCACCAGGGGCACTGAAGCTTTCTTT. The rearrangement joined TRBV5-1 to TRBJ1-1; matching of 6 bases hints at TRBD1 as the D gene. Measured from the cysteine to the phenylalanine, the CDR3 is 13 residues long. This entry keeps only the CDR3 DNA: 39 bases, framed from base 1. Based on the germline V gene, the CDR1 and CDR2 sequences are SGHRS and YFSETQ. V is pared back by 5 bases and J by 4 bases, with 12 bases lying between the germline termini.